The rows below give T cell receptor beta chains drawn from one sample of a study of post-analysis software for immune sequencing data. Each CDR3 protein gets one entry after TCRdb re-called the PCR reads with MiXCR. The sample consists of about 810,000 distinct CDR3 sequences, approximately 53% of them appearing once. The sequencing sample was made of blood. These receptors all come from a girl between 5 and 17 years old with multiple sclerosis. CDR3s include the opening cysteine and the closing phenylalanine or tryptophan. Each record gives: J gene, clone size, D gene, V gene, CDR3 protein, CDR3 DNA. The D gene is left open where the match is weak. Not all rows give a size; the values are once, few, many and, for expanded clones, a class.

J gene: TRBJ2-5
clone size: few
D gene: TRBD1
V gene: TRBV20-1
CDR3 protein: CSARGDRATETQYF
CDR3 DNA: TGCAGTGCTAGAGGGGACAGGGCCACAGAGACCCAGTACTTC

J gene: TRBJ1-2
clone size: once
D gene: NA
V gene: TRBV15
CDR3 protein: CATSRDEGDAYTF
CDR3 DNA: TGTGCCACCAGCAGAGATGAGGGGGATGCCTACACCTTC

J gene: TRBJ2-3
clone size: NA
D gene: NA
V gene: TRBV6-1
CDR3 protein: CASSAIAADTQYF
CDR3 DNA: TGTGCCAGCAGTGCCATAGCAGCAGATACGCAGTATTTT

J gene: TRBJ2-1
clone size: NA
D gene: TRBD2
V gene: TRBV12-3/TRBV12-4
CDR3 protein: CASSRLAGGSQSSYNEQFF
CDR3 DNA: TGTGCCAGCAGTCGACTAGCGGGGGGGTCCCAGAGCTCCTACAATGAGCAGTTCTTC

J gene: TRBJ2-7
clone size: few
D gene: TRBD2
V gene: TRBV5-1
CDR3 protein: CASSHGGGSYEQYF
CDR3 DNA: TGCGCCAGCAGCCATGGTGGCGGGAGCTACGAGCAGTACTTC

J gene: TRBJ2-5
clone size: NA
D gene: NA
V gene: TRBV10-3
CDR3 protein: CAISRGETQYF
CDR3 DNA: TGTGCCATCAGTCGGGGGGAGACCCAGTACTTC

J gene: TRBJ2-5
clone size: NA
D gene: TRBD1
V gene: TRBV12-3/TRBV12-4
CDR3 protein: CASSSSWDRGGQETQYF
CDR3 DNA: TGTGCCAGCAGTTCGTCGTGGGACAGGGGAGGCCAAGAGACCCAGTACTTC

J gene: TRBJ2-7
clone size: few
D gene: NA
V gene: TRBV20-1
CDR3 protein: CSARDFGGSGLVSYEQYF
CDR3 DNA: TGCAGTGCTAGAGATTTCGGCGGGTCTGGGTTAGTTAGTTACGAGCAGTACTTC

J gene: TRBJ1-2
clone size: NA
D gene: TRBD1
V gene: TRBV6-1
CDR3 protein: CASSAGDRSSYGYTF
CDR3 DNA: TGTGCCAGCAGTGCGGGGGACAGGTCAAGCTATGGCTACACCTTC

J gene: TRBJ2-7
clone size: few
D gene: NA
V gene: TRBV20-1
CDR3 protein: CSARVASIFSYEQYF
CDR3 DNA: TGCAGTGCTAGAGTAGCCAGCATCTTCTCCTACGAGCAGTACTTC

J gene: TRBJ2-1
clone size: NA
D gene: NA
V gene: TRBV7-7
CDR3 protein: CASSLSTVYNEQFF
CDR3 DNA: TGTGCCAGCAGCTTATCCACAGTATACAATGAGCAGTTCTTC

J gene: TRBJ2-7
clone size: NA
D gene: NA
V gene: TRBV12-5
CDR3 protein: CASGLAMTKRNSYEQYF
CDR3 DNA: TGTGCTAGTGGTTTGGCGATGACCAAGCGGAACTCCTACGAGCAGTACTTC

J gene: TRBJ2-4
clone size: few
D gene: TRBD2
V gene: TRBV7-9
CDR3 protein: CASSLGTSGKRQYF
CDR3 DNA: TGTGCCAGCAGCTTGGGGACTAGCGGGAAGAGGCAGTACTTC

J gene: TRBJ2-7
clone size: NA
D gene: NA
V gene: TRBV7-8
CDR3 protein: CASSHPGRTYEQYF
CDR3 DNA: TGTGCCAGCAGCCATCCGGGACGGACCTACGAGCAGTACTTC

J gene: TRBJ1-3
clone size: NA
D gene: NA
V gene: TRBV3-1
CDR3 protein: CASSQDSRRPPGNTIYF
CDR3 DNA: TGTGCCAGCAGCCAAGATAGTCGGCGTCCGCCTGGAAACACCATATATTTT

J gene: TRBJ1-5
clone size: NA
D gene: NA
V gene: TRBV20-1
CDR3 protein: CSVSDGSNQPQHF
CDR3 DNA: TGCAGTGTTAGTGACGGTAGCAATCAGCCCCAGCATTTT

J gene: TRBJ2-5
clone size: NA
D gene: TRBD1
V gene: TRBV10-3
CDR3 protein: CAISDPGTGEKETQYF
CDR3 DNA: TGTGCCATCAGTGACCCAGGGACAGGGGAGAAAGAGACCCAGTACTTC

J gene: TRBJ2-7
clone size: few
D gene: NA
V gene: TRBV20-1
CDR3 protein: CSARSFGGGPGEQYF
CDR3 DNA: TGCAGTGCTAGATCCTTTGGGGGGGGGCCGGGCGAGCAGTACTTC

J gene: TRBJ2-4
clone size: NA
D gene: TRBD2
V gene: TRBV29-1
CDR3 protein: CSVEDMVAGGLVKNIQYF
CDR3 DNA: TGCAGCGTTGAAGATATGGTAGCGGGAGGGCTAGTCAAAAACATTCAGTACTTC

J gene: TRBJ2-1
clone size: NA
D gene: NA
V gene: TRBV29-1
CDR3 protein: CRPLFSSYNEQFF
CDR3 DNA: TGCAGGCCTCTTTTTAGCTCCTACAATGAGCAGTTCTTC

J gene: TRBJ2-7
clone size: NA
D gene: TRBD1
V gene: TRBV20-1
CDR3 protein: CSARDPRGQGTPYEQYF
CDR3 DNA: TGCAGTGCTAGAGATCCAAGAGGACAGGGTACTCCCTACGAGCAGTACTTC

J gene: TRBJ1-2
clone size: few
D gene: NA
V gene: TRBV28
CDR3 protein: CASTAWYRARYTF
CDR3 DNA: TGTGCCAGCACGGCTTGGTACAGGGCACGCTACACCTTC

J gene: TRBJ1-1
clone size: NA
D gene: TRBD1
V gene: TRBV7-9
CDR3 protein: CASSFQTGGTEAFF
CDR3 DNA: TGTGCCAGCAGCTTCCAAACAGGGGGTACTGAAGCTTTCTTT

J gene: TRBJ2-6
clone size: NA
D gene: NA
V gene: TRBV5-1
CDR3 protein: CASSGKGAGANVLTF
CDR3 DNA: TGCGCCAGCAGCGGTAAGGGTGCTGGGGCCAACGTCCTGACTTTC

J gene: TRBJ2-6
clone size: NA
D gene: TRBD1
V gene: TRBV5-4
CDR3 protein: CASSSDRLSSGANVLTF
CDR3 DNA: TGTGCCAGCAGCTCGGACAGGCTAAGCTCTGGGGCCAACGTCCTGACTTTC

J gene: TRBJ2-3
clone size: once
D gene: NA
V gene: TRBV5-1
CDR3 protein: CASSSTADSPDTQYF
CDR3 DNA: TGCGCCAGCAGCTCTACAGCGGATTCCCCAGATACGCAGTATTTT

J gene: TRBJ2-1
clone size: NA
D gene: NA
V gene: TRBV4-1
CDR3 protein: CASSLTQGRFDNEQFF
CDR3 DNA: TGCGCCAGCAGCCTTACACAGGGACGGTTTGACAATGAGCAGTTCTTC